The T cell receptor (beta chain) under discussion was sequenced for a study of identical twins. Findings and caveats of the study: For zero-insertion analyses, partial confounding could come from invariant MAIT and iNKT cells. Researchers reported weaker excess twin sharing in beta out-of-frame sequences. Cord blood beta clonotypes that were abundant carried fewer insertions, and memory repertoires showed no such trend.

Each CDR3 protein is one row after TCRdb ran MiXCR on the 5' RACE reads. This table holds 1.5 million to 2 million distinct CDR3 sequences, about 30% found once. Everyone who gave samples was a healthy Caucasian. This clonotype was seen repeatedly, ten times or more. Its antigen is unknown. The CDR3 runs to 13 residues. Trimming removed 8 bases at V and 3 bases at J, with 14 bases between. In germline, CDR1 is MDHEN, CDR2 SYDVKM. The TCR sequence derives from a newborn girl in good health. The sequencing input was cord blood. J is TRBJ2-7 and V is TRBV28; D uncertain. In nucleotides, the CDR3 is TGTGCCAGCCGACTGCAGTACCTCTACGAGCAGTACTTC. Translating it yields CASRLQYLYEQYF.